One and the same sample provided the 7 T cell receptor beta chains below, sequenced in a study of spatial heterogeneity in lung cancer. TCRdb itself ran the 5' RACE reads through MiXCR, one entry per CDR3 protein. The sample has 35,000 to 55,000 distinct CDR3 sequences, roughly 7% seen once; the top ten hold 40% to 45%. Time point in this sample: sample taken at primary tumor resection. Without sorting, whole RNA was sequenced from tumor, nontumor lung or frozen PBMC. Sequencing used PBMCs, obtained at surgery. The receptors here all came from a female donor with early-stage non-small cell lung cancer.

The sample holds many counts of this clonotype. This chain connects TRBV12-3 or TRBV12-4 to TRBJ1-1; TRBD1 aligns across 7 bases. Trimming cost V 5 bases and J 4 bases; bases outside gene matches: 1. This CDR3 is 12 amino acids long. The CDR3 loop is CASSPGGTEAFF. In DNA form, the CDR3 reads TGTGCCAGCAGTCCAGGGGGCACTGAAGCTTTCTTT.

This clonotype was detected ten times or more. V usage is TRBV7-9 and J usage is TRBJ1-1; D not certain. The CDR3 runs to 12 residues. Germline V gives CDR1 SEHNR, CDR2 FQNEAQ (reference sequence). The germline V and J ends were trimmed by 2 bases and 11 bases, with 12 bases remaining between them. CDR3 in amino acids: CASSLLGPTAFF. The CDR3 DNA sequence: TGTGCCAGCAGCTTACTAGGGCCTACGGCTTTCTTT.

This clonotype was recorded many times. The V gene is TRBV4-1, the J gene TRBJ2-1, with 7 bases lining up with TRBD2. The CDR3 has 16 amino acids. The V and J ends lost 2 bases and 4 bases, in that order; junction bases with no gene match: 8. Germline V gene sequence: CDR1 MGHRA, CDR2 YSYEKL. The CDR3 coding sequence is TGCGCCAGCAGCCAACCGGGACTACCTAATTACAATGAGCAGTTCTTC. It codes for CASSQPGLPNYNEQFF.

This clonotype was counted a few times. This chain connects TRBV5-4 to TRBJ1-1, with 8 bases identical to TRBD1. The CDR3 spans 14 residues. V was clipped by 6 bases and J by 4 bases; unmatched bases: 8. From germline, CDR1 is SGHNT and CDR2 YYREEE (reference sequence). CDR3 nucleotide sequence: TGTGCCAGCAACCCCGGACAGGGTCTCACTGAAGCTTTCTTT. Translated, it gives CASNPGQGLTEAFF.

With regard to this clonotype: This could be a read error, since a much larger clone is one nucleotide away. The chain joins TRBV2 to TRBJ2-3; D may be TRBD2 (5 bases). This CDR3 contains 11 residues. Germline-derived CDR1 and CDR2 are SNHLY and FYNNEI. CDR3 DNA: TGTGTCAGCAGGAGGTCAGATACGCAGTATTTT. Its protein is CVSRRSDTQYF.

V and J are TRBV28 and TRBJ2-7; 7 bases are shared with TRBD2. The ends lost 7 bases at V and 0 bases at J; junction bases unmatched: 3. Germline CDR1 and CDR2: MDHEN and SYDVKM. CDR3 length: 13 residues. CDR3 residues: CASIRTSSYEQYF. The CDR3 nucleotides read TGTGCCAGCATACGGACTAGCTCCTACGAGCAGTACTTC. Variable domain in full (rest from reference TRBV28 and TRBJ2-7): DVKVTQSSRYLVKRTGEKVFLECVQDMDHENMFWYRQDPGLGLRLIYFSYDVKMKEKGDIPEGYSVSREKKERFSLILESASTNQTSMYLCASIRTSSYEQYFGPGTRLTVT.

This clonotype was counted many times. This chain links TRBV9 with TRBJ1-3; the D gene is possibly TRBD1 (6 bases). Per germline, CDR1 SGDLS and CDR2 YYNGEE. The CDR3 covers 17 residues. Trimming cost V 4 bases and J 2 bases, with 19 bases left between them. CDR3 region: CASSPIPGVGPGNTIYF. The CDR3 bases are TGTGCCAGCAGCCCGATTCCAGGGGTAGGGCCTGGAAACACCATATATTTT. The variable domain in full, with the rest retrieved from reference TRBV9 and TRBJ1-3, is DSGVTQTPKHLITATGQRVTLRCSPRSGDLSVYWYQQSLDQGLQFLIQYYNGEERAKGNILERFSAQQFPDLHSELNLSSLELGDSALYFCASSPIPGVGPGNTIYFGEGSWLTVV.